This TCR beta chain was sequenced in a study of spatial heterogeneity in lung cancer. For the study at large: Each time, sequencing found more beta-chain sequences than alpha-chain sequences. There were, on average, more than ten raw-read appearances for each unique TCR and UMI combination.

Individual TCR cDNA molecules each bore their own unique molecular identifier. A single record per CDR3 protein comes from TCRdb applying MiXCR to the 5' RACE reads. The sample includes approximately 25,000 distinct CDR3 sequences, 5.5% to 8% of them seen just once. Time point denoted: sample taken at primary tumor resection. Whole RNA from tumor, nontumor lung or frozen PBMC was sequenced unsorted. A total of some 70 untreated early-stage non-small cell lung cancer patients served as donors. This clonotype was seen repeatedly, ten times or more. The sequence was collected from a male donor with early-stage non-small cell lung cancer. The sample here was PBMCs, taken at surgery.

The CDR3 sequence is CASKLAGSTSTDTQYF. The CDR3 DNA sequence: TGCGCCAGCAAACTAGCGGGATCCACTAGCACAGATACGCAGTATTTT. This chain links TRBV5-1 with TRBJ2-3; TRBD2 matches at 10 bases. The V segment lost 6 bases and the J segment 0 bases; nucleotides outside the gene matches: 7. The germline gives CDR1 SGHRS, CDR2 YFSETQ. This CDR3 spans 16 amino acids.